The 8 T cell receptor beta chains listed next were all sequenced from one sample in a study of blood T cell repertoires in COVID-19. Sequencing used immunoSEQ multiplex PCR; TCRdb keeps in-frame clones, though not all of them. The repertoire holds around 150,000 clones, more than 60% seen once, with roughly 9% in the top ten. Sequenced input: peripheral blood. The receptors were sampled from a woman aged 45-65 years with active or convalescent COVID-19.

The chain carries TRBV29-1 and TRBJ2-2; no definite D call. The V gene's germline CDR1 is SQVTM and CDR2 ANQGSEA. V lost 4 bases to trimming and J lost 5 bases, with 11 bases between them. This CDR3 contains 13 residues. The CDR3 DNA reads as TGCAGCGTTGGGCTCCAGTCGACCGGGGAGCTGTTTTTT. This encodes CSVGLQSTGELFF.

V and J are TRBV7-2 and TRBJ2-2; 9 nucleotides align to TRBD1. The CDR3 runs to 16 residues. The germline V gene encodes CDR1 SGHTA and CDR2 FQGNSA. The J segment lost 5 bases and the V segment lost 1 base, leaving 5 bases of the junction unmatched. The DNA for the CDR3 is TGTGCCAGCAGCTTAGGTGTGACAGGGGGAACCGGGGAGCTGTTTTTT. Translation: CASSLGVTGGTGELFF.

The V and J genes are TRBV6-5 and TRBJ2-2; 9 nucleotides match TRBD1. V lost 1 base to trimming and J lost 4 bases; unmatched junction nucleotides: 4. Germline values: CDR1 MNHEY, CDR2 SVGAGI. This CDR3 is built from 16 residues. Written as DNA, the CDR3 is TGTGCCAGCAGTTACTTGGGACAGGGCCGCACCGGGGAGCTGTTTTTT. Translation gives CASSYLGQGRTGELFF.

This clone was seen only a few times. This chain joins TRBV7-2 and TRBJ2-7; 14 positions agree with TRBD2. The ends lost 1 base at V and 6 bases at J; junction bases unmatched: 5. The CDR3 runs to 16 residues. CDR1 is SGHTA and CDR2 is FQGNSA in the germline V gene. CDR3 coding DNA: TGTGCCAGCAGCTTAGTTGGGACTAGCGGGGGTGCCGAGCAGTACTTC. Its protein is CASSLVGTSGGAEQYF.

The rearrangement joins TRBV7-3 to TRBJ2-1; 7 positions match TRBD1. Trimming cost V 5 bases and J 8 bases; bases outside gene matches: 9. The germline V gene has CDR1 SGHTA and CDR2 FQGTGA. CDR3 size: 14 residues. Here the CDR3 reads CASSPGTDRDEQFF. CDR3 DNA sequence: TGTGCCAGCAGCCCCGGGACAGATCGCGATGAGCAGTTCTTC.

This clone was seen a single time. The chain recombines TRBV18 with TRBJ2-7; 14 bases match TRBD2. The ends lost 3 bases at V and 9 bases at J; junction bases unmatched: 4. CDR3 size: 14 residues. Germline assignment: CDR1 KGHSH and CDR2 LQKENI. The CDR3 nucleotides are TGTGCCAGCTCACCTGGGACTAGCGGGGGCCGGCAGTACTTC. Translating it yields CASSPGTSGGRQYF. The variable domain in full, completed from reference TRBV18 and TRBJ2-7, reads NAGVMQNPRHLVRRRGQEARLRCSPMKGHSHVYWYRQLPEEGLKFMVYLQKENIIDESGMPKERFSAEFPKEGPSILRIQQVVRGDSAAYFCASSPGTSGGRQYFGPGTRLTVT.

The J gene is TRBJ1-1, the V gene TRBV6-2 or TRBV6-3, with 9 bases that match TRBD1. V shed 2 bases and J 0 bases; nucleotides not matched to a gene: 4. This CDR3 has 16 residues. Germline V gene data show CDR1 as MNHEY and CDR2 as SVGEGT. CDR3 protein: CASSYRTGALNTEAFF. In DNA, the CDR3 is TGTGCCAGCAGTTACAGGACAGGGGCCCTGAACACTGAAGCTTTCTTT.

CDR3 DNA: TGTGCCAGCTCAACGCCACAGGGAGACCCTCACAATTATGAAAAACTGTTTTTT. Residues: CASSTPQGDPHNYEKLFF. The V gene is TRBV9, the J gene TRBJ1-4; D is possibly TRBD1 (6 bases). V lost 7 bases, J lost 6 bases, and 28 bases lay in between. Germline V CDR1 and CDR2: SGDLS, YYNGEE. The CDR3 runs 18 residues.